This TCR beta chain emerged from a study of T cell repertoires in cytomegalovirus infection. Across the whole study: Recently identified HLA-C-restricted CMV epitopes and well-studied HLA-B-restricted CMV epitopes were used by the study. The public TCR beta signatures pointed to both CMV infection and matching HLA type. Regarding the study as a whole: Cumulated frequencies of public TCR beta families served to identify carriers of CMV plus the relevant HLA. CMV-specific TCR beta clonotypes restricted by HLA-C were the ones dominating the ex vivo response.

This clonotype was seen a handful of times. Antigen: not known. V was clipped by 5 bases and J by 0 bases, with 18 bases between them. CDR1 and CDR2 (germline): SGHVS, FNYEAQ. CDR3 size: 17 residues. TCRdb itself ran the reads through MiXCR, one entry per CDR3 protein. The sample lists hundreds of thousands of distinct CDR3 sequences, less than 35% seen once, with under 15% in the top ten. The sequence was obtained from a human donor in good health (CMV status not recorded). Some clones in this sample may be carry-over from other donors' samples. Here the sequenced sample was cultured CD8+ T cells from PBMCs, taken from culture after CMV antigen stimulation. The V call is TRBV7-6, the J call TRBJ2-3; D may be TRBD2 (7 bases). The CDR3 loop reads CASSLGGATTSTDTQYF. CDR3 sequence (DNA): TGTGCCAGCAGCCTTGGGGGGGCTACTACTAGCACAGATACGCAGTATTTT.